This T cell receptor (delta chain) was recovered during a study of γδ T cells in repeated Plasmodium falciparum infection. The overall study: Donors had four controlled P. falciparum NF54 infections over about 640 days.

TCRdb re-identified clones in the multiplex PCR reads via CATT. The data contain tens of thousands of delta-chain clones, 1.6% of them singletons. Gammadelta T cells were flow-sorted from PBMC into Vgamma9/Vdelta2+ and Vdelta2-negative populations for bulk analysis. In its sample, this clone ranks as medium-sized. CDR1 and CDR2 from the germline V gene are TSWWSYY and QGS. Germline trimming cut 0 bases from V and 8 bases from J; bases unmatched to any gene: 15. CDR3 length: 18 amino acids. The TCR originated in a pool of human donors (malaria-infected and uninfected, not separated). The V gene is TRDV1, the J gene TRDJ1; 10 bases are shared with TRDD3. Sequenced input: gamma-delta T cells from blood. The CDR3 nucleotides read TGTGCTCTTGGGGAACTGAGGGGGATACGCTCCTTCCCGACCAAACTCATCTTT. As protein: CALGELRGIRSFPTKLIF.